The text below deals with one T cell receptor beta chain. This specimen includes other DNA sequences encoding the same CDR3. This specimen belongs to a study of shared clonotypes between healthy human individuals. Unsorted samples used about 90 million PBMCs for genomic DNA. Deep-level assay runs were performed. Authors' analysis steps: ImmunoSEQ sequences covered only the junction and lacked quality scores; filtering therefore differed. Assay: immunoSEQ multiplex PCR; the TCRdb copy retains only in-frame clones and omits some. The D gene and trimming were derived from the DNA, and the V and J assignments and clone size from that table. The top ten hold about 12% of the sample, which has 450,000 to 500,000 clones, approximately 82% seen once. With 3 bases removed from V and 0 bases from J, the gap between germline ends came to 5 bases. CDR3 length: 14 amino acids. CDR1 SGHTA and CDR2 FQGNSA come from the germline V gene.

This sequence joins TRBV7-2 and TRBJ1-4; D call uncertain. The sequenced sample consisted of PBMCs. The clonotype comes from a woman aged 40 to 50 in good health. Some clones in this sample may be carry-over from other donors' samples. In nucleotides, the CDR3 is TGTGCCAGCAGCTTGCGAGCAACTAATGAAAAACTGTTTTTT. Translating gives CASSLRATNEKLFF.